The 9 T cell receptor beta chains listed next were all sequenced from one sample in a study of human T cells and chemical hapten exposure. Specified time point: patch test 2, 6 weeks after DPC sensitization. Treatment given: therapeutic diphenylcyclopropenone sensitization with weekly scalp DPC. MiXCR was run by TCRdb on the RACE reads, yielding one entry per CDR3 protein. The top ten hold about 6.2% of the sample, which has about 43,000 distinct CDR3 sequences, 3% to 3.5% seen once. The sequencing here drew on whole blood, taken in connection with sensitization to the hapten diphenylcyclopropenone (DPC). The receptor set was obtained from a man in his forties with alopecia areata. Some clones in this sample may be carry-over from other donors' samples.

This clonotype has at least ten counts. The V call is TRBV20-1, the J call TRBJ2-1, with 9 bases aligning to TRBD1. V trimming: 3 bases; J trimming: 6 bases; junction bases outside the gene matches: 12. This CDR3 is built from 16 residues. CDR1 is DFQATT, CDR2 SNEGSKA, per germline (reference sequence). The CDR3 sequence is CSARLMGQGLSNEQFF. As DNA, the CDR3 is TGCAGTGCTAGGCTAATGGGACAGGGTCTAAGCAATGAGCAGTTCTTC.

This clonotype was counted at least ten times. The rearrangement links TRBV5-1 to TRBJ1-5; D is ambiguous. V was cut by 1 base and J by 3 bases, with 20 bases left in between. CDR3 size: 18 residues. The germline gives CDR1 SGHRS, CDR2 YFSETQ. CDR3 sequence (DNA): TGCGCCAGCAGCTTGAAGGGAAAAGGCTCCTATATCAATCAGCCCCAGCATTTT. This sequence encodes CASSLKGKGSYINQPQHF.

The sample holds many counts of this clonotype. The CDR3 loop reads CASSEGETYEQYF. In DNA, the CDR3 is TGCGCCAGCAGTGAGGGGGAGACCTACGAGCAGTACTTC. J is TRBJ2-7 and V is TRBV5-1, with a possible D match to TRBD1 (6 bases). CDR1 is SGHRS, CDR2 YFSETQ, per germline. Trimming removed 5 bases from V and 2 bases from J, with 11 bases in between. This CDR3 spans 13 amino acids. Drawing the rest from reference TRBV5-1 and TRBJ2-7, the complete variable domain is KAGVTQTPRYLIKTRGQQVTLSCSPISGHRSVSWYQQTPGQGLQFLFEYFSETQRNKGNFPGRFSGRQFSNSRSEMNVSTLELGDSALYLCASSEGETYEQYFGPGTRLTVT.

On this clonotype itself: One end of the junction does not line up with germline, which may come from a read error. This chain joins TRBV6-2 or TRBV6-3 and TRBJ1-1; perhaps TRBD1 as D (5 bases). Germline CDR1 reads MNHEY; CDR2 reads SVGEGT. The CDR3 covers 12 residues. As DNA, the CDR3 is TGTGCCAGCAGTTACACGACAGATGAAGCTTCCTTT. Residues: CASSYTTDEASF.

The V and J genes are TRBV19 and TRBJ1-1, with D unresolved. This CDR3 has 15 residues. Looked up from germline, CDR1 is LNHDA and CDR2 is SQIVND (reference sequence). With 2 bases removed from V and 7 bases from J, the gap between germline ends came to 17 bases. The CDR3 loop is CASSIYGRSWSEAFF. The CDR3 bases are TGTGCCAGTAGTATATATGGGCGCTCTTGGAGTGAAGCTTTCTTT.

This clonotype has a count of ten or more. Here the CDR3 DNA reads TGTGCCAGTAGTGTGCAAAACCGGGAGGGACCCCAGCATTTT. Its translation: CASSVQNREGPQHF. The J gene is TRBJ1-5, the V gene TRBV19, with D hard to call. The CDR3 is 14 residues long. Germline V gene lookup returns CDR1 LNHDA and CDR2 SQIVND (reference sequence). V was shortened by 5 bases and J by 10 bases, with 18 bases between the two germline ends.

This clonotype was counted a few times. The rearrangement uses TRBV27 and TRBJ1-5; D unresolved. CDR1 and CDR2 from the germline V gene are MNHEY and SMNVEV (reference sequence). CDR3 length equals 14 residues. V was pared by 4 bases and J by 6 bases, with 13 bases between. CDR3: CASSSGWGSQPQHF. In DNA form, the CDR3 reads TGTGCCAGCAGTTCCGGTTGGGGATCTCAGCCCCAGCATTTT.

This clonotype was detected many times. V usage is TRBV12-3 or TRBV12-4 and J usage is TRBJ1-5; D ambiguous. Trimming pared 3 bases from V and 2 bases from J, leaving 8 bases between. This CDR3 is built from 14 residues. The CDR3 nucleotides read TGTGCCAGCAGTTTCCGAGAGGGCAATCAGCCCCAGCATTTT. Its translation is CASSFREGNQPQHF.

The rearrangement links TRBV18 to TRBJ2-2, with 9 positions matching TRBD2. The germline CDR1 and CDR2 sequences are KGHSH and LQKENI. J lost 6 bases, V lost 1 base, and 9 bases had no gene match. The CDR3 runs to 17 residues. This CDR3 is CASSPRQTSGEAGELFF. CDR3 in DNA: TGTGCCAGCTCACCACGACAGACTAGCGGTGAAGCCGGGGAGCTGTTTTTT. The full variable domain, its missing parts supplied by reference TRBV18 and TRBJ2-2, is NAGVMQNPRHLVRRRGQEARLRCSPMKGHSHVYWYRQLPEEGLKFMVYLQKENIIDESGMPKERFSAEFPKEGPSILRIQQVVRGDSAAYFCASSPRQTSGEAGELFFGEGSRLTVL.